The 6 T cell receptor beta chains below come from one sample, sequenced in a study of blood T cell repertoires in COVID-19. TCRdb's table, derived via immunoSEQ multiplex PCR, lists solely in-frame clones and lacks some. Here the sample spans some 200,000 clones, 85% being singletons. The sequenced sample was peripheral blood. The receptors stem from a woman aged 70 to 79 with COVID-19, enrolled during active disease.

The chain recombines TRBV9 with TRBJ1-3; no firm D call. Trimming stripped 0 bases from V and 4 bases from J, with 8 bases between. This CDR3 region has 14 residues. The V gene's germline CDR1 is SGDLS and CDR2 YYNGEE. The CDR3 DNA reads TGTGCCAGCAGCGTAGAATGGAGAGGAAACACCATATATTTT. Its protein is CASSVEWRGNTIYF.

This chain connects TRBV29-1 to TRBJ1-1; D is unresolved. This CDR3 has 14 residues. V lost 7 bases, J lost 0 bases, and 15 bases lay in between. Germline V lookup: CDR1 SQVTM, CDR2 ANQGSEA. The CDR3 bases are TGCAGCGCCGAACACCTGATCTTGAACACTGAAGCTTTCTTT. Protein: CSAEHLILNTEAFF.

The genes are TRBV7-9 and TRBJ1-2, with TRBD1 matching 7 bases. The CDR3 consists of 17 residues. The ends lost 3 bases at V and 7 bases at J; junction bases unmatched: 17. The V gene's germline CDR1 is SEHNR and CDR2 FQNEAQ (reference sequence). This chain's CDR3 is CASSLGTATLVQVGYTF. The CDR3 DNA reads TGTGCCAGCAGCTTGGGGACAGCCACCCTTGTTCAAGTTGGCTACACCTTC.

The chain is built from TRBV5-4 and TRBJ1-6, with 9 bases lining up with TRBD1. This CDR3 has 17 amino acids. The V gene end was trimmed by 0 bases and the J gene end by 14 bases; junction bases not matched to a gene: 15. Germline CDR1 reads SGHNT; CDR2 reads YYREEE (reference sequence). CDR3 DNA: TGTGCCAGCAGCTTGGGAGGCTTGGGACAGGGATTGTTGACCCTCCACTTT. It translates to CASSLGGLGQGLLTLHF.

This clone was counted once. This rearrangement joins TRBV6-6 to TRBJ1-5; D is undetermined. The CDR3 has 15 residues. Germline values: CDR1 MNHNY, CDR2 SVGAGI (reference sequence). Trimming cost V 6 bases and J 3 bases, with 15 bases left between them. The CDR3 sequence: CASRTTAVDNQPQHF. The CDR3 nucleotides read TGTGCCAGCAGAACCACAGCGGTCGACAATCAGCCCCAGCATTTT.

The CDR3 region is CASSQILNGLNTEAFF. CDR3 coding DNA: TGTGCCAGCTCACAGATTCTAAACGGGTTGAACACTGAAGCTTTCTTT. The V call is TRBV18, the J call TRBJ1-1; D uncertain. The CDR3 length is 16 residues. Germline V gene sequence: CDR1 KGHSH, CDR2 LQKENI. The V gene lost 4 bases and the J gene lost 0 bases, with 15 bases spanning the gap.